These 8 T cell receptor beta chains were all obtained from the same sample, sequenced in a study of blood T cells in healthy people across ages. Primed by a sample-barcoded 5' primer and a J-beta primer mix, a second PCR proceeded for roughly 6 to 12 cycles. Using its own MiXCR run on the 5' RACE reads, TCRdb lists one record per CDR3 protein. The repertoire has roughly 1,800,000 distinct CDR3 sequences, about 50% of them found once; the top ten carry roughly 2.1%. Material for sequencing was blood. These receptors were taken from a woman aged 40 to 50 in good health.

This chain joins TRBV7-2 and TRBJ2-3, with D hard to call. From germline, CDR1 is SGHTA and CDR2 FQGNSA. Trimming took 1 base from V and 3 from J, leaving 14 bases between them. The CDR3 spans 16 residues. In DNA form, the CDR3 reads TGTGCCAGCAGCTTAGGTCAGGTTTTTGTAACAGATACGCAGTATTTT. This codes for CASSLGQVFVTDTQYF.

This rearrangement joins TRBV15 to TRBJ2-3, with a weak D call TRBD1 (5 bases). Germline CDR1 and CDR2: LNHNV and YYDKDF (reference sequence). V was cut by 6 bases and J by 0 bases, with 10 bases left in between. This CDR3 is built from 14 residues. CDR3 protein: CATRGAASTDTQYF. CDR3 nucleotides: TGTGCCACCAGAGGGGCGGCTAGCACAGATACGCAGTATTTT.

CDR3 in amino acids: CSAEVAGGWKTQYF. The DNA for the CDR3 is TGCAGTGCAGAGGTAGCGGGGGGCTGGAAGACCCAGTACTTC. The chain uses TRBV20-1 and TRBJ2-5; TRBD2 aligns across 10 bases. Germline V lookup: CDR1 DFQATT, CDR2 SNEGSKA (reference sequence). V lost 6 bases and J lost 6; bases outside the gene matches: 10. The CDR3 is 14 residues long.

V gene TRBV5-1 combines with J gene TRBJ2-3; the D call may be TRBD1 or TRBD2 (5 bases each). Trimming removed 3 bases at V and 4 bases at J, with 12 bases between. The CDR3 sequence is 14 residues long. Germline loops: CDR1 SGHRS, CDR2 YFSETQ. For the CDR3, the DNA is TGCGCCAGCAGCTCCCAAAGAGGGGCAGATACGCAGTATTTT. Protein product: CASSSQRGADTQYF. The whole variable domain, remainder taken from reference TRBV5-1 and TRBJ2-3, is KAGVTQTPRYLIKTRGQQVTLSCSPISGHRSVSWYQQTPGQGLQFLFEYFSETQRNKGNFPGRFSGRQFSNSRSEMNVSTLELGDSALYLCASSSQRGADTQYFGPGTRLTVL.

The sample holds a few counts of this clonotype. J is TRBJ2-5 and V is TRBV6-6, with TRBD2 identical over 7 bases. The CDR3 covers 15 residues. The ends lost 5 bases at V and 1 base at J; junction bases unmatched: 7. Germline-derived CDR1 and CDR2 are MNHNY and SVGAGI (reference sequence). Here the CDR3 DNA reads TGTGCCAGCAGTACAAGAGGGGAGGGCCAAGAGACCCAGTACTTC. The encoded protein is CASSTRGEGQETQYF.

This chain's CDR3 is CASSFGETREQFF. CDR3 nucleotide sequence: TGTGCCAGCAGTTTTGGGGAGACTCGTGAGCAGTTCTTC. The rearrangement uses TRBV27 and TRBJ2-1; maybe TRBD2 (5 bases). Germline V gives CDR1 MNHEY, CDR2 SMNVEV (reference sequence). V lost 3 bases and J 9 bases, leaving 12 bases between the germline ends. This CDR3 comprises 13 residues.

The CDR3 reads CASSQETGRGNQPQHF. The CDR3 nucleotides are TGTGCCAGCAGCCAAGAGACAGGGAGAGGCAATCAGCCCCAGCATTTT. The J gene is TRBJ1-5, the V gene TRBV3-1; 7 bases are shared with TRBD1. This CDR3 comprises 16 residues. V lost 0 bases, J lost 2 bases, and 4 bases stayed unmatched. Looked up from germline, CDR1 is LGHDT and CDR2 is YNNKEL (reference sequence).

The chain couples TRBV20-1 to TRBJ1-2, with D unresolved. Germline CDR1 is DFQATT and CDR2 is SNEGSKA (reference sequence). The CDR3 is 13 residues long. The V end was cut by 6 bases, the J end by 8 bases, with 19 bases between. The CDR3 sequence is CSAQTSNYGGYTF. The CDR3 region has the DNA TGCAGTGCACAGACATCCAACTATGGCGGCTACACCTTC.